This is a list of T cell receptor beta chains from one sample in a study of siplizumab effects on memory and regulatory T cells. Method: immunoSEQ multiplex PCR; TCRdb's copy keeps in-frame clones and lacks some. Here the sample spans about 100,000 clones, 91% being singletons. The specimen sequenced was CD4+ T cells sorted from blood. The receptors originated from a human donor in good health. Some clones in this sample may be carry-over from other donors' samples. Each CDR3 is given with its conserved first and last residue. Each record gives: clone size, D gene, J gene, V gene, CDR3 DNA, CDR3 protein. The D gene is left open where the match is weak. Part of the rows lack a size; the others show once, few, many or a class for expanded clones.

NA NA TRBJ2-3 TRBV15 TGTGCCACCAGCAGGGCGACAGATACGCAGTATTTT CATSRATDTQYF
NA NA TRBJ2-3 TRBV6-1 TGTGCCAGCAGTGAAGAAGTGGGGCTAGCAGGTACGCAGTATTTT CASSEEVGLAGTQYF
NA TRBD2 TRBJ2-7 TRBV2 TGTGCCAGCAGTGAGATTCCGGGACAGAGACTAGCGGAACCCTACGAGCAGTACTTC CASSEIPGQRLAEPYEQYF
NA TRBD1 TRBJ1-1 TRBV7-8 TGTGCCAGCAGACTCCAGGGGGCGCGGGTGAACACTGAAGCTTTCTTT CASRLQGARVNTEAFF
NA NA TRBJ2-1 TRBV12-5 TGTGCTAGTGGTTTGGCCCCGCTCTACAATGAGCAGTTCTTC CASGLAPLYNEQFF
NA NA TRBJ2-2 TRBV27 TGTGCCAGCAGGCTAGCTGACCTGAACACCGGGGAGCTGTTTTTT CASRLADLNTGELFF
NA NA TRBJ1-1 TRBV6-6 TGTGCCAGCATCCTAAGAGGACAACCGAACACTGAAGCTTTCTTT CASILRGQPNTEAFF
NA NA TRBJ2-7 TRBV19 TGTGCCAGTAGTATAACAGGTCAAACCTACGAGCAGTACTTC CASSITGQTYEQYF
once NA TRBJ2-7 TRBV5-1 TGCGCCAGCAGCATAACTTCCAGGGATTACGAGCAGTACTTC CASSITSRDYEQYF
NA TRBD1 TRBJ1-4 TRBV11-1 TGTGCCAGCAGCCGAGGGACAGTGGGAGAAAAACTGTTTTTT CASSRGTVGEKLFF
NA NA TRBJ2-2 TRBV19 TGTGCCAGTTCCAGGGGAACCAACACCGGGGAGCTGTTTTTT CASSRGTNTGELFF
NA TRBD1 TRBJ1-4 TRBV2 TGTGCCAGCTTGGGACAGACCTATGAAAAACTGTTTTTT CASLGQTYEKLFF
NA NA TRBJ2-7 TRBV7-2 TGTGCCAGCAGCTTAAAACCTGCCACCGGGCATTCCTACGAGCAGTACTTC CASSLKPATGHSYEQYF
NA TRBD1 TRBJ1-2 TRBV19 TGTGCCAGTAGTTCGCCCGGACAGGGATACTATGGCTACACCTTC CASSSPGQGYYGYTF
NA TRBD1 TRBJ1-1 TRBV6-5 TGTGCCAGCAGTTCCTACAGGGGAAAGACTGAAGCTTTCTTT CASSSYRGKTEAFF
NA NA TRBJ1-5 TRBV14 TGTGCCAGCAGCCCTGGGGGTAATCAGCCCCAGCATTTT CASSPGGNQPQHF
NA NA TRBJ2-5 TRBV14 TGTGCCAGCAGCCAAGATCAAGAGACCCAGTACTTC CASSQDQETQYF
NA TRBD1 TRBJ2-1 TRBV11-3 TGTGCCAGCAGCTCCAGGACAGGGGTTAGCAATGAGCAGTTCTTC CASSSRTGVSNEQFF
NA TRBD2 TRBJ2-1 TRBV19 TGTGCCAGTAGTTCGAGGACTAGCGGGAGGGCCTACAATGAGCAGTTCTTC CASSSRTSGRAYNEQFF
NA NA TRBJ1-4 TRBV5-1 TGCGCCAGCAGCATAACGGGGACTAATGAAAAACTGTTTTTT CASSITGTNEKLFF
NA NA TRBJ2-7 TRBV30 TGTGCCTGGAGTAAACTCCTTGTCTCCTACGAGCAGTACTTC CAWSKLLVSYEQYF
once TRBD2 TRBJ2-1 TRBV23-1 TGCGCCAGCAGCCGACTAGCTCACAATGAGCAGTTCTTC CASSRLAHNEQFF
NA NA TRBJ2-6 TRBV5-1 TGCGCCAGCCTAAACCTCCTCTCTGGGGCCAACGTCCTGACTTTC CASLNLLSGANVLTF
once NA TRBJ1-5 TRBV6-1 TGTGCCAGCAGTGGAAGCAATCAGCCCCAGCATTTT CASSGSNQPQHF
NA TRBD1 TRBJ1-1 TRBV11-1 TGTGCCAGCAGCCCGGACAGGGTTAACACTGAAGCTTTCTTT CASSPDRVNTEAFF
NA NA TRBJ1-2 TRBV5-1 TGCGCCAGCAGCTTGGGGGGGCCGTCTGATGGCTACACCTTC CASSLGGPSDGYTF
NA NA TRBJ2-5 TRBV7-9 TGTGCCAGCAGCTTCTCGACCCGTTGGGAGACCCAGTACTTC CASSFSTRWETQYF
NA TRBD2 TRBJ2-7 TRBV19 TGTGCCAGTAGTACAGCGGGAGGCTCCTACGAGCAGTACTTC CASSTAGGSYEQYF
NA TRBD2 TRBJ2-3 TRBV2 TGTGCCAGCCTTCGTGGGGAGGGGAGCACAGATACGCAGTATTTT CASLRGEGSTDTQYF
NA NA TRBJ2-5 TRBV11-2 TGTGCCAGCAGCTTAGGCCCCCGGAGAAGGGGAGAGACCCAGTACTTC CASSLGPRRRGETQYF
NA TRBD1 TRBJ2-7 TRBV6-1 TGTGCCAGCAGCGGGACAGGGTACGAGCAGTACTTC CASSGTGYEQYF
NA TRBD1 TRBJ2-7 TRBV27 TGTGCCAGCAGGGTTACAGGGGGCCACGAGCAGTACTTC CASRVTGGHEQYF
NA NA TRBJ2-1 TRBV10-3 TGTGCCATCACCACGTCCTCGAATGAGCAGTTCTTC CAITTSSNEQFF
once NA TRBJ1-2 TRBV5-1 TGCGCCAGCAGCCCAGTCGGGGGTACCTATGGCTACACCTTC CASSPVGGTYGYTF
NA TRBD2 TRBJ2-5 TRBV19 TGTGCCACCCGCGGGGGAGCCGGAGAGACCCAGTACTTC CATRGGAGETQYF
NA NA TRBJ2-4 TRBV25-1 TGTGCCAGCAGTGAATCGGGTGGGGGGGCCAAAAACATTCAGTACTTC CASSESGGGAKNIQYF
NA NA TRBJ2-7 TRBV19 TGTGCCAGTAGTATCGGCCGCCTATCCTACGAGCAGTACTTC CASSIGRLSYEQYF
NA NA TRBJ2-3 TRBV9 TGTGCCAGCAGCGTCACCGAACTAGGGCCCAGCACAGATACGCAGTATTTT CASSVTELGPSTDTQYF
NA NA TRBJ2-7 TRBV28 TGTGCCAGCAGTGCGGTCGAGCAGTACTTC CASSAVEQYF
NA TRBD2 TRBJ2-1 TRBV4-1 TGCGCCAGCAGCCGTAGACTAGCGGACAATGAGCAGTTCTTC CASSRRLADNEQFF
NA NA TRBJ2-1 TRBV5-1 TGCGCCAGCAGCTTGGATGTCGGGGCCTCGTACAATGAGCAGTTCTTC CASSLDVGASYNEQFF
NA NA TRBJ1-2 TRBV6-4 TGTGCCAGCAGTGACTACGCCTCGTCCGTTCTTACCTTC CASSDYASSVLTF
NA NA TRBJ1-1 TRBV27 TGTGCCAGCAGTTCAACAGGCCTCGGCGTTATGAACACTGAAGCTTTCTTT CASSSTGLGVMNTEAFF
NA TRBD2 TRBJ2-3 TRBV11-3 TGTGCCAGCAGCCGTAGCGGGCTAATCACAGATACGCAGTATTTT CASSRSGLITDTQYF
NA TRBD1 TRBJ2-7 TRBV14 TGTGCCAGCAGCCAAGGACAGGGGGCATCCTACGAGCAGTACTTC CASSQGQGASYEQYF
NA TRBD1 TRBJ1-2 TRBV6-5 TGTGCCAGCAGACCGAATGACAGGGGGCGAAATGGCTACACCTTC CASRPNDRGRNGYTF
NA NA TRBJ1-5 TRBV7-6 TGTGCCAGCAGCTTAGCCGGATTAGGGCCCCAGCATTTT CASSLAGLGPQHF
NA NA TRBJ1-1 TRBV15 TGTGCCACCAGCAGAGATCTGAACACTGAAGCTTTCTTT CATSRDLNTEAFF